A single sample gave rise to the 30 T cell receptor beta chains below, sequenced in a study of T cell responses to AZD1222 COVID-19 vaccine. The method was immunoSEQ multiplex PCR; TCRdb's version includes in-frame clones alone and lacks a portion of them. The data show 200,000 or so clones, 90% seen once. Sequencing used peripheral blood, obtained on day 0 of AZD1222 vaccination. The receptors were sampled from an adult in good health.

This clone was seen only a few times. V is TRBV5-4 and J is TRBJ2-1, with a tentative D call TRBD2 (5 bases). Germline V lookup: CDR1 SGHNT, CDR2 YYREEE (reference sequence). Trimming removed 3 bases at V and 7 bases at J, with 14 bases between. The CDR3 spans 14 residues. CDR3 in DNA: TGTGCCAGCAGCTGGAGCGGATCCCATAATGAGCAGTTCTTC. Protein: CASSWSGSHNEQFF.

In nucleotides, the CDR3 is TGTGCCAGCAGCGTAGCAGACCCTGGGGGGTATGGCTACACCTTC. The encoded protein is CASSVADPGGYGYTF. The chain combines TRBV9 with TRBJ1-2; weak D call: TRBD1 (5 bases). V was cut by 0 bases and J by 5 bases, with 14 bases left in between. Germline V gives CDR1 SGDLS, CDR2 YYNGEE. This CDR3 spans 15 amino acids.

J is TRBJ2-1 and V is TRBV28; TRBD1 matches at 10 bases. Germline values: CDR1 MDHEN, CDR2 SYDVKM. J lost 7 bases, V lost 5 bases, and 11 bases had no gene match. The CDR3 extends over 16 amino acids. CDR3 coding DNA: TGTGCCAGCAGTCCCCCGATGGGACAGGGGAGAAATGAGCAGTTCTTC. Protein sequence: CASSPPMGQGRNEQFF.

This clone was observed once. This sequence joins TRBV5-1 and TRBJ1-1; D is ambiguous. Trimming shortened V by 0 bases and J by 0 bases, and 9 bases separated the two germline ends. CDR3 length equals 15 residues. Per the germline V gene, CDR1 is SGHRS and CDR2 is YFSETQ. As DNA, the CDR3 is TGCGCCAGCAGCTTGGCGCAGACTCTGAACACTGAAGCTTTCTTT. This codes for CASSLAQTLNTEAFF.

The chain recombines TRBV9 with TRBJ2-3; D may be TRBD2 (6 bases). Germline assignment: CDR1 SGDLS and CDR2 YYNGEE. Trimming removed 3 bases at V and 7 bases at J, with 15 bases between. CDR3 length: 14 amino acids. The DNA for the CDR3 is TGTGCCAGCAGCGCGGTGGGGGGTGCGCATACGCAGTATTTT. This gives the protein CASSAVGGAHTQYF. The full variable domain, its missing parts supplied by reference TRBV9 and TRBJ2-3, is DSGVTQTPKHLITATGQRVTLRCSPRSGDLSVYWYQQSLDQGLQFLIQYYNGEERAKGNILERFSAQQFPDLHSELNLSSLELGDSALYFCASSAVGGAHTQYFGPGTRLTVL.

This clone is a singleton in its sample. The rearrangement joins TRBV5-1 to TRBJ2-7, with 10 positions matching TRBD1. After removal of 8 bases from V and 1 base from J, the junction contained 6 bases not matched to a gene. This CDR3 has 14 amino acids. Looked up from germline, CDR1 is SGHRS and CDR2 is YFSETQ. The CDR3, as DNA: TGCGCCAGTCGACAGGGGGCGACATCCTACGAGCAGTACTTC. It yields the protein CASRQGATSYEQYF.

This rearrangement joins TRBV19 to TRBJ2-2, with 8 bases fitting TRBD1. The CDR3 loop spans 15 amino acids. CDR1 LNHDA and CDR2 SQIVND come from the germline V gene (reference sequence). V trimming: 10 bases; J trimming: 2 bases; junction bases outside the gene matches: 9. CDR3 protein: CATQGAGTNTGELFF. CDR3 bases: TGTGCCACCCAGGGGGCGGGGACCAACACCGGGGAGCTGTTTTTT. The variable domain in full, with the rest retrieved from reference TRBV19 and TRBJ2-2, is DGGITQSPKYLFRKEGQNVTLSCEQNLNHDAMYWYRQDPGQGLRLIYYSQIVNDFQKGDIAEGYSVSREKKESFPLTVTSAQKNPTAFYLCATQGAGTNTGELFFGEGSRLTVL.

J is TRBJ2-3 and V is TRBV4-3, with 11 bases lining up with TRBD2. Germline V gives CDR1 LGHNA, CDR2 YSLEER. The CDR3 consists of 17 residues. V lost 0 bases to trimming and J lost 2 bases; unmatched junction nucleotides: 4. The CDR3 here is CASSQDHSGGVTDTQYF. CDR3 coding DNA: TGCGCCAGCAGCCAAGATCATAGCGGGGGGGTCACAGATACGCAGTATTTT.

This sequence joins TRBV6-5 and TRBJ1-2, with a tentative D call TRBD1 (5 bases). The CDR3 covers 12 residues. Trimming took off 4 bases at V and 7 bases at J, with 10 bases between the two ends. CDR1 and CDR2 from the germline V gene are MNHEY and SVGAGI. CDR3 residues: CASSLSGLGYTF. Here the CDR3 DNA reads TGTGCCAGCAGTTTATCGGGACTTGGCTACACCTTC.

The CDR3 nucleotides are TGTGCCAGCAGCTTAGTGGGAGGCAGGGGCAAAAGCTACACCTTC. Protein product: CASSLVGGRGKSYTF. The chain recombines TRBV11-2 with TRBJ1-2, with a tentative D call TRBD1 (6 bases). Germline values: CDR1 SGHAT, CDR2 FQNNGV. CDR3 size: 15 residues. Trimming took 1 base from V and 9 from J, leaving 18 bases between them.

The rearrangement joins TRBV10-3 to TRBJ1-5; maybe TRBD1 (5 bases). Per germline, CDR1 ENHRY and CDR2 SYGVKD. The CDR3 is made up of 14 amino acids. V lost 6 bases and J 2 bases, leaving 11 bases between the germline ends. The CDR3 region is CAISQGNGNQPQHF. Written as DNA, the CDR3 is TGTGCCATCAGCCAGGGTAACGGCAATCAGCCCCAGCATTTT.

The chain employs TRBV28 and TRBJ2-7, with D possibly TRBD1 on 6 matching bases. CDR1 is MDHEN and CDR2 is SYDVKM in the germline V gene. The V and J ends lost 2 bases and 11 bases respectively, with 19 bases between them. The CDR3 sequence is 14 residues long. The CDR3 reads CASSLMGADVREYF. DNA of the CDR3: TGTGCCAGCAGTTTAATGGGGGCGGATGTAAGGGAGTACTTC.

This sequence joins TRBV6-5 and TRBJ1-1, with 10 bases matching TRBD1. Per germline, CDR1 MNHEY and CDR2 SVGAGI. V was clipped by 4 bases and J by 4 bases; unmatched bases: 3. CDR3 length: 14 residues. The CDR3 here is CASSSRDRGTEAFF. In DNA form, the CDR3 reads TGTGCCAGCAGTTCCAGGGACAGGGGCACTGAAGCTTTCTTT.

This clone showed up just once. This rearrangement joins TRBV2 to TRBJ1-5; D uncertain. Germline V gene sequence: CDR1 SNHLY, CDR2 FYNNEI. Between the trimmed V and J ends, which lost 1 base and 3 bases, there was a span of 4 bases. The CDR3 is 13 amino acids. In nucleotides, the CDR3 is TGTGCCAGCAGTGAAGGTTTCAATCAGCCCCAGCATTTT. Its translation: CASSEGFNQPQHF.

This chain links TRBV9 with TRBJ2-5; D may be TRBD1 or TRBD2 (5 bases each). CDR1 is SGDLS and CDR2 is YYNGEE in the germline V gene. V lost 3 bases to trimming and J lost 2 bases, with 14 bases between them. The CDR3 totals 15 residues. Here the CDR3 reads CASSARGTGQETQYF. CDR3 DNA sequence: TGTGCCAGCAGCGCGAGGGGAACAGGTCAAGAGACCCAGTACTTC.

V and J are TRBV7-9 and TRBJ2-7; the D gene is possibly TRBD1 (6 bases). Germline-derived CDR1 and CDR2 are SEHNR and FQNEAQ (reference sequence). The CDR3 consists of 13 residues. V lost 5 bases to trimming and J lost 5 bases, with 13 bases between them. The CDR3 nucleotides read TGTGCCAGCAGCGCGATACAGGGTAACGAGCAGTACTTC. This gives the protein CASSAIQGNEQYF. The variable domain in full, completed from reference TRBV7-9 and TRBJ2-7, reads DTGVSQNPRHKITKRGQNVTFRCDPISEHNRLYWYRQTLGQGPEFLTYFQNEAQLEKSRLLSDRFSAERPKGSFSTLEIQRTEQGDSAMYLCASSAIQGNEQYFGPGTRLTVT.

The chain combines TRBV29-1 with TRBJ1-6; 11 bases match TRBD1. The V gene's germline CDR1 is SQVTM and CDR2 ANQGSEA. The CDR3 has 13 amino acids. V dropped 6 bases and J dropped 6; count of bases not matched to a gene: 1. In nucleotides, the CDR3 is TGCAGCGTGGGGACAGGGGGTAATTCACCCCTCCACTTT. Encoded protein: CSVGTGGNSPLHF. The variable domain in full, completed from reference TRBV29-1 and TRBJ1-6, reads SAVISQKPSRDICQRGTSLTIQCQVDSQVTMMFWYRQQPGQSLTLIATANQGSEATYESGFVIDKFPISRPNLTFSTLTVSNMSPEDSSIYLCSVGTGGNSPLHFGNGTRLTVT.

The sample holds one count of this clone. The rearrangement uses TRBV24-1 and TRBJ2-7; D might be TRBD1 (5 bases). This CDR3 has 13 amino acids. The germline gives CDR1 KGHDR, CDR2 SFDVKD. V was clipped by 4 bases and J by 0 bases, with 6 bases between them. The CDR3 nucleotides are TGTGCCACCAGTGACAGGGCCTCCTACGAGCAGTACTTC. It encodes CATSDRASYEQYF.

The chain joins TRBV7-9 to TRBJ2-5, with 14 bases identical to TRBD2. V shed 5 bases, J shed 4 bases, and the junction held 6 bases outside the gene matches. This CDR3 spans 16 amino acids. Looked up from germline, CDR1 is SEHNR and CDR2 is FQNEAQ (reference sequence). CDR3 region: CASSQRLAGGRETQYF. The CDR3 DNA is TGTGCCAGCAGCCAGCGACTAGCGGGGGGGCGAGAGACCCAGTACTTC.

The chain employs TRBV19 and TRBJ1-2, with a possible D match to TRBD1 (6 bases). With 6 bases removed from V and 5 bases from J, the gap between germline ends came to 13 bases. The CDR3 totals 13 residues. Germline V lookup: CDR1 LNHDA, CDR2 SQIVND (reference sequence). CDR3 region: CASRGGQSYGYTF. The CDR3 DNA sequence: TGTGCCAGTAGGGGAGGACAGTCTTATGGCTACACCTTC.

The gene calls are TRBV6-4 and TRBJ2-1; no clear D. Between the trimmed V and J ends, which lost 0 bases and 7 bases, there was a span of 13 bases. The CDR3 sequence is 15 residues long. Germline lookup yields CDR1 MRHNA and CDR2 SNTAGT. CDR3 DNA: TGTGCCAGCAGTGACTCGTCCGTGATGGCTAATGAGCAGTTCTTC. Translation gives CASSDSSVMANEQFF.

In regard to this clone: This same CDR3 is encoded by further DNA sequences in the sample. The chain is built from TRBV12-3 or TRBV12-4 and TRBJ2-3; D call uncertain. CDR3 length equals 12 residues. V lost 4 bases to trimming and J lost 0 bases, with 2 bases between them. CDR3 nucleotides: TGTGCCAGCAGTTCTAGCACAGATACGCAGTATTTT. As protein: CASSSSTDTQYF.

This CDR3 is CASSLVGPGRRDSPLHF. The CDR3 DNA reads as TGCGCCAGCAGCTTGGTGGGACCGGGGCGGAGGGATTCACCCCTCCACTTT. The chain couples TRBV5-1 to TRBJ1-6, with a weak D call TRBD1 (5 bases). This CDR3 has 17 residues. From germline, CDR1 is SGHRS and CDR2 YFSETQ. V shed 0 bases and J shed 8 bases, with 18 bases lying between them.

This chain links TRBV7-2 with TRBJ2-3, with 9 bases fitting TRBD2. V shed 3 bases and J 3 bases; nucleotides not matched to a gene: 4. CDR3 size: 15 residues. Germline lookup yields CDR1 SGHTA and CDR2 FQGNSA. CDR3 in amino acids: CASSLARGGTDTQYF. DNA of the CDR3: TGTGCCAGCAGCTTGGCGCGGGGGGGAACAGATACGCAGTATTTT.

This clone occurred a few times. This chain uses TRBV27 with TRBJ1-3; tentatively, D is TRBD1 (5 bases). Germline values: CDR1 MNHEY, CDR2 SMNVEV (reference sequence). Trimming removed 6 bases at V and 0 bases at J, with 12 bases between. The CDR3 sequence is 15 residues long. The CDR3 sequence is CASSRGGSSGNTIYF. The CDR3 region has the DNA TGTGCCAGCAGCCGGGGGGGGAGCTCTGGAAACACCATATATTTT.

This chain joins TRBV5-1 and TRBJ1-6; D call uncertain. V dropped 4 bases and J dropped 8 bases, with 16 bases sitting between them. Germline V gives CDR1 SGHRS, CDR2 YFSETQ. The CDR3 covers 15 residues. The CDR3 sequence is CASSRREAGDSPLHF. The CDR3 coding sequence is TGCGCCAGCAGCCGGAGAGAGGCTGGGGATTCACCCCTCCACTTT.

This clone was picked up one time. The chain carries TRBV7-2 and TRBJ1-5; D unclear. V dropped 0 bases and J dropped 4 bases, with 10 bases sitting between them. The CDR3 spans 15 residues. CDR1 is SGHTA, CDR2 FQGNSA, per germline. This chain's CDR3 is CASSLALQENQPQHF. As DNA, the CDR3 is TGTGCCAGCAGCTTAGCTTTACAAGAAAATCAGCCCCAGCATTTT. The variable domain in full, with the rest retrieved from reference TRBV7-2 and TRBJ1-5, is GAGVSQSPSNKVTEKGKDVELRCDPISGHTALYWYRQSLGQGLEFLIYFQGNSAPDKSGLPSDRFSAERTGGSVSTLTIQRTQQEDSAVYLCASSLALQENQPQHFGDGTRLSIL.

This chain links TRBV15 with TRBJ1-6; TRBD1 matches 7 bases. Germline CDR1 LNHNV, CDR2 YYDKDF (reference sequence). The CDR3 totals 15 residues. The V gene end was trimmed by 4 bases and the J gene end by 3 bases; junction bases not matched to a gene: 3. CDR3 nucleotide sequence: TGTGCCACCAGCACGGGGACAGACTATAATTCACCCCTCCACTTT. Amino acid sequence: CATSTGTDYNSPLHF.

The chain employs TRBV7-8 and TRBJ1-4; TRBD1 agrees at 7 bases. Germline assignment: CDR1 SGHVS and CDR2 FQNEAQ. V trimming: 0 bases; J trimming: 8 bases; junction bases outside the gene matches: 6. The CDR3 is 15 amino acids. The CDR3 DNA sequence: TGTGCCAGCAGCTTAGCCGGGACAGCAAAAGAAAAACTGTTTTTT. Translating gives CASSLAGTAKEKLFF.

This chain connects TRBV15 to TRBJ2-7, with D maybe TRBD2 (5 bases). The germline V gene has CDR1 LNHNV and CDR2 YYDKDF (reference sequence). Trimming stripped 3 bases from V and 5 bases from J, with 11 bases between. There are 13 residues in the CDR3. CDR3 loop: CATSRDSSDEQYF. The CDR3 bases are TGTGCCACCAGCAGGGACTCCAGCGACGAGCAGTACTTC.